This is a list of T cell receptor beta chains from one sample in a study of T cell repertoires in ileal Crohn's disease. The protocol was immunoSEQ multiplex PCR, while the TCRdb copy is restricted to in-frame clones and leaves out a portion. Seen here are approximately 10,000 clones, roughly 72% observed once, and the top ten hold approximately 7.7%. Sequences were obtained from ileal tissue. The source is an adult with Crohn's disease. The CDR3 runs from the conserved cysteine through the conserved F or W. The D gene is left open where the match is weak.

J	V	length	D	CDR3
TRBJ1-1	TRBV4-1	16	TRBD1	CASSHAQGAGNTEAFF
TRBJ2-3	TRBV5-1	16	-	CASSLRSLREPDTQYF
TRBJ2-7	TRBV28	12	TRBD2	CASSVPGEGQYF
TRBJ1-5	TRBV6-4	13	-	CASSESGHQPQHF
TRBJ2-3	TRBV27	14	-	CASSLHGQEGSVYF
TRBJ2-7	TRBV6-5	15	TRBD2	CASSYELAGNYEQYF
TRBJ2-5	TRBV30	13	-	CAWCLAAQETQYF
TRBJ1-5	TRBV30	15	-	CAWSVGGSGNQPQHF
TRBJ2-4	TRBV27	17	TRBD2	CASSPGTSGRYRDIQYF
TRBJ2-3	TRBV28	18	-	CASSFYLDRSESTDTQYF
TRBJ2-1	TRBV18	15	TRBD2	CASLPSSGSLNEQFF
TRBJ1-4	TRBV4-1	15	-	CASSQEERRAEKLFF
TRBJ2-1	TRBV5-4	19	TRBD2	CASSPDGGLAFSSYNEQFF
TRBJ1-1	TRBV18	14	-	CASSATASEAIAFF
TRBJ2-5	TRBV2	15	-	CASSEDAGAQETQYF
TRBJ2-6	TRBV11-3	15	TRBD2	CASSLGGSGANVLTF
TRBJ2-3	TRBV27	18	TRBD2	CASSFGAGGPPGTDTQYF
TRBJ1-1	TRBV6-6	13	-	CASTHGGGTEAFF
TRBJ2-5	TRBV2	14	-	CASSLDGGGGEQYF
TRBJ2-2	TRBV7-7	16	TRBD1	CASSAGQVTNTGELFF
TRBJ2-6	TRBV19	18	-	CASSIVGGKFSGANVLTF
TRBJ1-2	TRBV4-1	15	TRBD1	CASSQAGQGNYGYTF
TRBJ2-5	TRBV5-4	14	TRBD2	CASSLGGSGETQYF
TRBJ2-3	TRBV9	17	TRBD2	CASSPSATGRGSDTQYF
TRBJ1-5	TRBV18	14	TRBD1	CASSQTGSNQPQHF
TRBJ2-3	TRBV29-1	13	TRBD1	CSVEDGDRGSQYF
TRBJ2-2	TRBV9	15	-	CASSPVGGRTGELFF